The 9 T cell receptor beta chains listed next were all sequenced from one sample in a study of CD8 T cells in Susac syndrome. After extraction with the RNeasy kit, 0.5 to 1 ug of the RNA was reverse transcribed using random hexamers. TCRdb re-derived calls from the immunoSEQ multiplex PCR reads in MiXCR, one entry per CDR3 protein. The repertoire holds roughly 190,000 distinct CDR3 sequences, with about 93% as singletons. The material sequenced was CD4+ T cells from PBMCs. The receptors originated from a human donor in good health.

The rearrangement links TRBV29-1 to TRBJ1-5, with no clear D. Trimming shortened V by 8 bases and J by 2 bases, and 10 bases separated the two germline ends. Germline V gene data show CDR1 as SQVTM and CDR2 as ANQGSEA. CDR3 size: 12 residues. The CDR3 is CSTQVGNQPQHF. The CDR3 DNA is TGCAGCACCCAGGTGGGCAATCAGCCCCAGCATTTT. The full variable domain, completed using reference TRBV29-1 and TRBJ1-5, is SAVISQKPSRDICQRGTSLTIQCQVDSQVTMMFWYRQQPGQSLTLIATANQGSEATYESGFVIDKFPISRPNLTFSTLTVSNMSPEDSSIYLCSTQVGNQPQHFGDGTRLSIL.

The rearrangement links TRBV3-1 to TRBJ1-6, with unresolved D. CDR3 length equals 16 residues. V dropped 5 bases and J dropped 0 bases, with 11 bases sitting between them. Germline V gene data show CDR1 as LGHDT and CDR2 as YNNKEL (reference sequence). CDR3 region: CASSGGSRSYNSPLHF. The CDR3 DNA reads TGTGCCAGCAGCGGTGGATCGCGCTCCTATAATTCACCCCTCCACTTT.

The rearrangement uses TRBV21-1 and TRBJ1-1; the table's D gene call, TRBD1, was not cross checked with the DNA. TRBV21-1 has pseudogene status. The CDR3 consists of 15 residues. The CDR3 DNA reads as TGTGCCAGCAGCACCCTACGGGGGGATCAGGCTGAAGCTTTCTTT. This codes for CASSTLRGDQAEAFF.

The rearrangement joins TRBV27 to TRBJ2-6, with a possible D match to TRBD1 (6 bases). This CDR3 is 16 amino acids long. Between the trimmed V and J ends, which lost 4 bases and 0 bases, there was a span of 10 bases. The germline V gene has CDR1 MNHEY and CDR2 SMNVEV (reference sequence). The CDR3 DNA reads TGTGCCAGCAGTTGGAGACAGGCCTCTGGGGCCAACGTCCTGACTTTC. Its protein product is CASSWRQASGANVLTF.

The gene calls are TRBV29-1 and TRBJ2-7; 7 positions agree with TRBD2. Trimming removed 7 bases from V and 2 bases from J; junction bases left unmatched: 2. This CDR3 comprises 11 residues. Germline V CDR1 and CDR2: SQVTM, ANQGSEA. The chain's CDR3 is CSALAAYEQYF. DNA for the CDR3: TGCAGCGCCCTAGCGGCCTACGAGCAGTACTTC.

The chain employs TRBV7-2 and TRBJ2-7, with unresolved D. The CDR3 is 11 amino acids. The ends were cut back, 4 bases at V and 6 bases at J, with 7 bases in the middle. Germline V CDR1 and CDR2: SGHTA, FQGNSA. The chain's CDR3 is CASSSPGEQYF. For the CDR3, the DNA is TGTGCCAGCAGCTCGCCGGGCGAGCAGTACTTC.

The chain recombines TRBV14 with TRBJ1-4; no clear D gene. Germline assignment: CDR1 SGHDN and CDR2 FVKESK. V lost 0 bases and J 5 bases, leaving 7 bases between the germline ends. This CDR3 has 14 residues. This chain's CDR3 is CASSQDLQNEKLFF. DNA of the CDR3: TGTGCCAGCAGCCAAGATCTCCAAAATGAAAAACTGTTTTTT.

The genes are TRBV5-1 and TRBJ2-2; D is undetermined. Trimming pared 3 bases from V and 0 bases from J, leaving 12 bases between. The CDR3 runs to 16 residues. Germline CDR1 is SGHRS and CDR2 is YFSETQ. The CDR3, as DNA: TGCGCCAGCAGCTCCGACTGGCTTGCGAACACCGGGGAGCTGTTTTTT. It codes for CASSSDWLANTGELFF. The complete variable domain, with remaining parts taken from reference TRBV5-1 and TRBJ2-2, reads KAGVTQTPRYLIKTRGQQVTLSCSPISGHRSVSWYQQTPGQGLQFLFEYFSETQRNKGNFPGRFSGRQFSNSRSEMNVSTLELGDSALYLCASSSDWLANTGELFFGEGSRLTVL.

The chain couples TRBV5-1 to TRBJ2-1; 11 bases fit TRBD2. Germline values: CDR1 SGHRS, CDR2 YFSETQ. V shed 5 bases, J shed 4 bases, and the junction held 2 bases outside the gene matches. The CDR3 is 14 residues long. The CDR3 reads CASRTSGVYNEQFF. Written as DNA, the CDR3 is TGCGCCAGCAGGACTAGCGGGGTGTACAATGAGCAGTTCTTC. The entire variable domain, with the rest obtained from reference TRBV5-1 and TRBJ2-1, is as follows: KAGVTQTPRYLIKTRGQQVTLSCSPISGHRSVSWYQQTPGQGLQFLFEYFSETQRNKGNFPGRFSGRQFSNSRSEMNVSTLELGDSALYLCASRTSGVYNEQFFGPGTRLTVL.